This T cell receptor (beta chain) emerged from a study of technical replicates of blood from a few donors. This clone appeared a few times. V shed 0 bases and J shed 0 bases, with 10 bases lying between them. CDR1 is SGDLS, CDR2 YYNGEE, per germline. The CDR3 consists of 16 residues. Measured with immunoSEQ multiplex PCR; TCRdb has only the in-frame clones, and not every one. The sample contains under 100,000 clones, around 94% of which appear only once. The chain links TRBV9 to TRBJ2-1, with TRBD2 as a possible D gene (6 bases). The receptor was isolated from a human donor in good health. Material for sequencing was T cells isolated from PBMCs. In DNA, the CDR3 is TGTGCCAGCAGCGTAGGGAGGGGCCTCTCCTACAATGAGCAGTTCTTC. Translating gives CASSVGRGLSYNEQFF.